Following are 10 T cell receptor beta chains from one sample sequenced in a study of blood T cell repertoires in COVID-19. Clones were sequenced by immunoSEQ multiplex PCR, and TCRdb holds only the in-frame ones, with some missing. The table shows just over 250,000 clones, with more than 90% occurring only once. Sequenced material: peripheral blood. These receptors were collected from a person between 18 and 30 years old with COVID-19, enrolled during active disease.

The chain uses TRBV2 and TRBJ2-2; 8 bases agree with TRBD2. With V trimmed by 7 bases and J by 0 bases, 4 bases remained unmatched. Germline assignment: CDR1 SNHLY and CDR2 FYNNEI. This CDR3 has 15 amino acids. As DNA, the CDR3 is TGTGCCAGCACCCTACTAGCGGCGAACACCGGGGAGCTGTTTTTT. Translating it yields CASTLLAANTGELFF.

The chain combines TRBV2 with TRBJ2-7; D is perhaps TRBD1 (5 bases). This CDR3 contains 14 residues. Germline-derived CDR1 and CDR2 are SNHLY and FYNNEI. Deletions cut 6 bases from V and 0 bases from J, with 12 bases between. CDR3 protein: CASRTDASSYEQYF. The CDR3 DNA reads as TGTGCCAGCAGGACAGACGCGAGCTCCTACGAGCAGTACTTC.

The chain joins TRBV6-5 to TRBJ1-5; D ambiguous. CDR3 length: 14 residues. Germline V gives CDR1 MNHEY, CDR2 SVGAGI. Trimming stripped 7 bases from V and 6 bases from J, with 16 bases between. The CDR3 DNA reads TGTGCCAGCAAGTCCATCGGGTCCCCTCAGCCCCAGCATTTT. Protein product: CASKSIGSPQPQHF.

The rearrangement uses TRBV5-4 and TRBJ1-2, with D tentatively TRBD1 (6 bases). V was pared by 4 bases and J by 7 bases, with 23 bases between. The CDR3 consists of 16 residues. CDR1 and CDR2 (germline): SGHNT, YYREEE (reference sequence). The CDR3 loop is CASSPRTAIEAGGYTF. CDR3 coding DNA: TGTGCCAGCAGCCCCCGGACAGCCATAGAGGCGGGTGGCTACACCTTC.

This clone was observed once. The chain has TRBV7-2 and TRBJ1-6; D ambiguous. The germline CDR1 and CDR2 sequences are SGHTA and FQGNSA. This CDR3 spans 17 amino acids. V dropped 3 bases and J dropped 0 bases, with 12 bases sitting between them. Here the CDR3 reads CASSFITVSSYNSPLHF. CDR3 nucleotides: TGTGCCAGCAGCTTCATAACGGTTAGCTCCTATAATTCACCCCTCCACTTT.

The chain has TRBV5-4 and TRBJ2-5; 8 bases match TRBD2. CDR1 and CDR2 from the germline V gene are SGHNT and YYREEE (reference sequence). The CDR3 runs 13 residues. Unmatched junction bases numbered 2, after V lost 4 bases and J lost 3 bases. CDR3 nucleotides: TGTGCCAGCAGCCTGACTAGCGAAGAGACCCAGTACTTC. Residues: CASSLTSEETQYF.

This chain uses TRBV27 with TRBJ2-1; TRBD2 agrees at 10 bases. Germline CDR1 and CDR2: MNHEY and SMNVEV (reference sequence). Germline trimming cut 4 bases from V and 4 bases from J; bases unmatched to any gene: 4. This CDR3 is 15 amino acids long. CDR3 region: CASSSLAGVYNEQFF. The CDR3 DNA reads as TGTGCCAGCAGTTCTCTAGCGGGAGTGTACAATGAGCAGTTCTTC.

This chain uses TRBV24-1 with TRBJ1-5, with 8 bases lining up with TRBD1. The CDR3 has 18 amino acids. V lost 4 bases and J lost 1; bases outside the gene matches: 11. Germline V gives CDR1 KGHDR, CDR2 SFDVKD. The CDR3 coding sequence is TGTGCCACCAGTGACTCTCCGACAGGGGACGGGAGCAATCAGCCCCAGCATTTT. It specifies CATSDSPTGDGSNQPQHF.

The chain recombines TRBV5-4 with TRBJ2-1; D is possibly TRBD1 (6 bases). Trimming shortened V by 0 bases and J by 8 bases, and 15 bases separated the two germline ends. This CDR3 comprises 15 residues. The germline gives CDR1 SGHNT, CDR2 YYREEE (reference sequence). CDR3 DNA: TGTGCCAGCAGCTTGGCGTCAGGGGTGTTTGATGAGCAGTTCTTC. Translation: CASSLASGVFDEQFF.

The chain joins TRBV9 to TRBJ2-3; the match to TRBD2 covers 9 bases. Per germline, CDR1 SGDLS and CDR2 YYNGEE. V shed 3 bases, J shed 0 bases, and the junction held 5 bases outside the gene matches. The CDR3 extends over 16 amino acids. The DNA of the CDR3 is TGTGCCAGCAGCGCCCCTACTAGCGGGAGCACAGATACGCAGTATTTT. Residues: CASSAPTSGSTDTQYF.